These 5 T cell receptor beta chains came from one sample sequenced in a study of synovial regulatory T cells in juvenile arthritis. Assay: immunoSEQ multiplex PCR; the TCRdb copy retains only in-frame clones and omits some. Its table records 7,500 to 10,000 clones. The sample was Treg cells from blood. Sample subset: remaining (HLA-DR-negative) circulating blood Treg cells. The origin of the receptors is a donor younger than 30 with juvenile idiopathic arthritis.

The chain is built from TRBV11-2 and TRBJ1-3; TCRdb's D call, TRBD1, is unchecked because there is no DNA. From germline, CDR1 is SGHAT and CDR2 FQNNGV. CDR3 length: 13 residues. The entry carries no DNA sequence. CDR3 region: CASAAGPGNTIYF. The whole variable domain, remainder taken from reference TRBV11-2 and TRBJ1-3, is EAGVAQSPRYKIIEKRQSVAFWCNPISGHATLYWYQQILGQGPKLLIQFQNNGVVDDSQLPKDRFSAERLKGVDSTLKIQPAKLEDSAVYLCASAAGPGNTIYFGEGSWLTVV.

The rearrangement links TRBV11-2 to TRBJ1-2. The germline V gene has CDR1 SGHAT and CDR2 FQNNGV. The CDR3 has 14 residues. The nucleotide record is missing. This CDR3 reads CASSLGIQGGGYTF.

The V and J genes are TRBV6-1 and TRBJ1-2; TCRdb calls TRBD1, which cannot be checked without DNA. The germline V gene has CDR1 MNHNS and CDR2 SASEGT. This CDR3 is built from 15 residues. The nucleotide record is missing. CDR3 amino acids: CASSKETVFNYGYTF.

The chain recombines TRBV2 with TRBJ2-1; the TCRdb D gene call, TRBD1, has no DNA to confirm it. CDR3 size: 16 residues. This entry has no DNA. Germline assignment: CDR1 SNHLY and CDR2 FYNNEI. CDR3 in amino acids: CASRWMTGGTYNEQFF.

The CDR3 sequence: CAISESASGQNLNTDTQYF. This rearrangement joins TRBV10-3 to TRBJ2-3; TCRdb proposes TRBD2, but this gene call is untestable without DNA. Germline V CDR1 and CDR2: ENHRY, SYGVKD. This CDR3 spans 19 amino acids. DNA is not on record.